These T cell receptor beta chains were read from a single sample in a study of CD8 T cells in Susac syndrome. TCRdb reprocessed the immunoSEQ multiplex PCR reads via MiXCR and lists one record per CDR3 protein. The sample yields 250,000 to 300,000 distinct CDR3 sequences, over 75% seen once. The source material was CD8+ T cells from PBMCs. These TCRs come from a human donor with multiple sclerosis. The CDR3 runs from the conserved cysteine through the conserved F or W. A D gene is named only where the DNA matches it firmly. The size entry is marked missing in some rows and otherwise reads once, few, many or a size class.

abundance,v_gene,d_gene,j_gene,CDR3aa,CDR3nt
.,TRBV6-2/TRBV6-3,.,TRBJ2-7,CASSYSPGNPYEQYF,TGTGCCAGCAGTTACTCACCCGGGAACCCCTACGAGCAGTACTTC
.,TRBV20-1,TRBD2,TRBJ2-3,CSARDSGRSTDTQYF,TGCAGTGCTAGAGACAGCGGGAGGAGCACAGATACGCAGTATTTT
.,TRBV30,.,TRBJ1-1,CAWSHGESSGAFF,TGTGCCTGGAGTCACGGGGAGTCTTCTGGCGCTTTCTTT
.,TRBV5-4,TRBD2,TRBJ2-5,CASKRLAEETQYF,TGTGCCAGCAAGAGACTAGCGGAAGAGACCCAGTACTTC
once,TRBV15,TRBD1,TRBJ2-5,CATTDRGRSETQYF,TGTGCCACTACGGACAGGGGGCGAAGTGAGACCCAGTACTTC
few,TRBV29-1,.,TRBJ1-1,CSVAGAEAFF,TGCAGCGTTGCAGGGGCTGAAGCTTTCTTT
.,TRBV6-1,.,TRBJ2-7,CASSTPQGAIYEQYF,TGTGCCAGCAGTACCCCCCAGGGAGCGATCTACGAGCAGTACTTC
.,TRBV4-1,TRBD1,TRBJ2-2,CASSQMALGQGSNTGELFF,TGCGCCAGCAGCCAAATGGCCCTAGGACAGGGATCGAACACCGGGGAGCTGTTTTTT
once,TRBV2,.,TRBJ2-7,CASSEEGHGHYEQYF,TGTGCCAGCAGTGAAGAGGGACACGGACACTACGAGCAGTACTTC
.,TRBV6-2/TRBV6-3,.,TRBJ2-3,CASVSEASTDTQYF,TGTGCCAGCGTGTCGGAGGCTAGCACAGATACGCAGTATTTT
.,TRBV4-2,TRBD2,TRBJ2-4,CASSQDVLANIQYF,TGTGCCAGCAGCCAAGATGTACTAGCGAACATTCAGTACTTC
.,TRBV12-3/TRBV12-4,.,TRBJ2-3,CASSLATTSTDTQYF,TGTGCCAGCAGTTTAGCGACTACGTCCACAGATACGCAGTATTTT
.,TRBV14,TRBD2,TRBJ2-1,CASSQVGISGGRDNEQFF,TGTGCCAGCAGCCAAGTCGGGATTAGCGGGGGGCGTGACAATGAGCAGTTCTTC
.,TRBV4-3,TRBD2,TRBJ2-2,CASSQDIGGTGELFF,TGCGCCAGCAGCCAAGATATCGGGGGGACCGGGGAGCTGTTTTTT
.,TRBV5-1,.,TRBJ2-7,CASSPHTDITYEQYF,TGCGCCAGCAGCCCCCACACGGATATAACCTACGAGCAGTACTTC
once,TRBV28,.,TRBJ2-3,CASSFRLGGDTQYF,TGTGCCAGCAGTTTCCGACTGGGAGGAGATACGCAGTATTTT
.,TRBV24-1,.,TRBJ2-2,CATSDLGVTGELFF,TGTGCCACCAGTGATTTAGGCGTGACCGGGGAGCTGTTTTTT
.,TRBV21-1,.,TRBJ2-7,CASSNLLAGDEQYF,TGTGCCAGCAGCAATCTTTTAGCGGGAGACGAGCAGTACTTC
.,TRBV4-2,.,TRBJ2-7,CASSQDWISQTDAEQYF,TGTGCCAGCAGCCAAGATTGGATTTCCCAAACCGATGCCGAGCAGTACTTC
.,TRBV4-3,.,TRBJ2-3,CASSHTLRVGNTDTQYF,TGCGCCAGCAGCCACACTCTCAGGGTGGGGAACACAGATACGCAGTATTTT
.,TRBV4-1,.,TRBJ2-6,CASSQESDTIGANVLTF,TGCGCCAGCAGCCAAGAGTCGGACACCATTGGGGCCAACGTCCTGACTTTC
once,TRBV7-9,.,TRBJ2-7,CASSSHLAGSLGEQYF,TGTGCCAGCAGTTCCCACTTAGCCGGCTCGTTGGGCGAGCAGTACTTC
.,TRBV7-9,TRBD2,TRBJ2-3,CASSLAVGGDWTDTQYF,TGTGCCAGCAGCTTAGCGGTCGGGGGGGACTGGACAGATACGCAGTATTTT
.,TRBV5-1,TRBD2,TRBJ2-3,CASSLRLAGVSTDTQYF,TGCGCCAGCAGCTTAAGACTAGCGGGAGTGAGCACAGATACGCAGTATTTT
.,TRBV7-3,TRBD2,TRBJ2-3,CASSLSAGGPGGTQYF,TGTGCCAGCAGCTTATCGGCGGGAGGGCCCGGGGGAACGCAGTATTTT
.,TRBV7-2,.,TRBJ2-7,CASSRGLSPEQYF,TGTGCCAGCAGCAGGGGTCTGTCCCCCGAGCAGTACTTC
few,TRBV6-1,TRBD1,TRBJ2-7,CASSGGQSPWYEQYF,TGTGCCAGCAGTGGGGGACAGTCGCCGTGGTACGAGCAGTACTTC
.,TRBV3-1,TRBD2,TRBJ2-3,CASSPVPAGEDTQYF,TGTGCCAGCAGTCCCGTGCCAGCGGGGGAGGATACGCAGTATTTT
few,TRBV10-3,TRBD1,TRBJ2-5,CAISEAGTEYRQKTQYF,TGTGCCATCAGTGAGGCCGGGACAGAGTATCGCCAGAAGACCCAGTACTTC
once,TRBV5-4,.,TRBJ2-2,CASSLGTVRGTGELFF,TGTGCCAGCAGCTTGGGGACCGTCCGGGGCACCGGGGAGCTGTTTTTT
.,TRBV11-3,TRBD2,TRBJ2-1,CASSLQAGGLYNEQFF,TGTGCCAGCAGCTTACAAGCGGGGGGGCTCTACAATGAGCAGTTCTTC
.,TRBV3-1,.,TRBJ1-3,CASSQSLRDTGNTIYF,TGTGCCAGCAGCCAGTCCCTTAGGGATACTGGAAACACCATATATTTT
.,TRBV25-1,.,TRBJ2-7,CASSSGTPSSYEQYF,TGTGCCAGCAGTTCGGGGACACCGAGCTCCTACGAGCAGTACTTC
.,TRBV6-1,.,TRBJ2-7,CASRMTPSSYEQYF,TGTGCCAGCAGGATGACACCCAGCTCCTACGAGCAGTACTTC
.,TRBV6-2/TRBV6-3,TRBD1,TRBJ2-4,CASEQQGNIQYF,TGTGCCAGCGAACAACAGGGGAACATTCAGTACTTC
.,TRBV7-2,.,TRBJ2-7,CASSLVPGTAYEQYF,TGTGCCAGCAGCTTAGTTCCGGGGACCGCCTACGAGCAGTACTTC
.,TRBV11-1,.,TRBJ2-1,CASSLGPALHNEQFF,TGTGCCAGCAGCTTGGGACCTGCGCTCCACAATGAGCAGTTCTTC
.,TRBV11-2,.,TRBJ2-5,CASSSISRVGQETQYF,TGTGCCAGCAGCTCCATCTCCCGGGTGGGTCAAGAGACCCAGTACTTC
.,TRBV30,.,TRBJ1-2,CAWSVGLYGYTF,TGTGCCTGGAGTGTCGGGCTCTATGGCTACACCTTC
.,TRBV9,.,TRBJ2-1,CASRSTEESSYNEQFF,TGTGCCAGCAGATCAACGGAGGAAAGCTCCTACAATGAGCAGTTCTTC